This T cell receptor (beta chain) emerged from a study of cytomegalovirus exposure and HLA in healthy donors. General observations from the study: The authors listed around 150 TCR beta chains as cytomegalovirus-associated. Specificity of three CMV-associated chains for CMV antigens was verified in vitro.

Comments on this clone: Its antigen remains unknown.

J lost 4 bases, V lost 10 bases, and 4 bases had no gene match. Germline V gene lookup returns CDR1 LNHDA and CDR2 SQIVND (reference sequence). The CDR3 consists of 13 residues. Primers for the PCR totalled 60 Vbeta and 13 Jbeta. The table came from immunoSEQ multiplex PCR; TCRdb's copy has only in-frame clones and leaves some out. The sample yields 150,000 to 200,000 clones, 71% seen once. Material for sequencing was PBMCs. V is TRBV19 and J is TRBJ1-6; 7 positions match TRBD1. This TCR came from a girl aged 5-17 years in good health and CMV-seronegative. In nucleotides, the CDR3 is TGTGCCACGCTACAGGGGTATAATTCACCCCTCCACTTT. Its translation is CATLQGYNSPLHF.